These 21 T cell receptor beta chains share one sample of origin, sequenced in a study of blood T cell repertoires in COVID-19. The data were produced by immunoSEQ multiplex PCR, yet TCRdb's version contains in-frame clones alone and is incomplete. The sample lists about 33,000 clones, 88% seen once, with approximately 6.5% in the top ten. Input material: peripheral blood. The receptors were gathered from a human donor in a cohort sampled during active COVID-19.

V usage is TRBV11-2 and J usage is TRBJ1-5; a possible D gene is TRBD1 (5 bases). The CDR3 has 13 residues. Germline V gene sequence: CDR1 SGHAT, CDR2 FQNNGV. Trimming stripped 5 bases from V and 4 bases from J, with 9 bases between. CDR3 sequence (DNA): TGTGCCAGCAGCCTGACAGCTAATCAGCCCCAGCATTTT. It yields the protein CASSLTANQPQHF. Based on the CDR3 plus reference TRBV11-2 and TRBJ1-5, the full variable domain is EAGVAQSPRYKIIEKRQSVAFWCNPISGHATLYWYQQILGQGPKLLIQFQNNGVVDDSQLPKDRFSAERLKGVDSTLKIQPAKLEDSAVYLCASSLTANQPQHFGDGTRLSIL.

The genes are TRBV7-9 and TRBJ2-6, with 8 positions matching TRBD1. The CDR3 contains 16 residues. Germline V gene sequence: CDR1 SEHNR, CDR2 FQNEAQ (reference sequence). V shed 2 bases, J shed 2 bases, and the junction held 2 bases outside the gene matches. For the CDR3, the DNA is TGTGCCAGCAGCTTAAGGACAGGGACTGGGGCCAACGTCCTGACTTTC. It is translated as CASSLRTGTGANVLTF.

The chain combines TRBV2 with TRBJ1-4; 7 bases agree with TRBD1. Germline V gives CDR1 SNHLY, CDR2 FYNNEI. The V and J ends lost 7 bases and 3 bases, in that order; junction bases with no gene match: 2. There are 13 residues in the CDR3. CDR3 coding DNA: TGTGCCAGCATCGGGACAGCTAATGAAAAACTGTTTTTT. It codes for CASIGTANEKLFF.

The rearrangement links TRBV18 to TRBJ2-5; 10 bases agree with TRBD1. The germline gives CDR1 KGHSH, CDR2 LQKENI. With V trimmed by 1 base and J by 5 bases, 7 bases remained unmatched. The CDR3 spans 16 residues. CDR3 sequence reads: CASSPLGQGSKETQYF. DNA for the CDR3: TGTGCCAGCTCACCACTGGGACAGGGGTCGAAGGAGACCCAGTACTTC.

The chain has TRBV5-8 and TRBJ2-1, with 7 bases fitting TRBD1. Germline assignment: CDR1 SGHTS and CDR2 YDEGEE. The trim removed 4 bases at V and 12 bases at J, leaving 13 bases unmatched. The CDR3 extends over 14 amino acids. The CDR3 sequence is CASSIDWGQPLQFF. The CDR3 DNA follows: TGTGCCAGCAGCATAGATTGGGGACAGCCATTGCAGTTCTTC.

This chain links TRBV19 with TRBJ1-5; D might be TRBD1 (5 bases). CDR3 length: 12 amino acids. Germline CDR1 and CDR2: LNHDA and SQIVND (reference sequence). Between the trimmed V and J ends, which lost 8 bases and 6 bases, there was a span of 11 bases. Here the CDR3 DNA reads TGTGCCAGTGGGCGGGGCGGTCAGCCCCAGCATTTT. This encodes CASGRGGQPQHF.

The rearrangement joins TRBV20-1 to TRBJ2-7; D ambiguous. Trimming removed 3 bases from V and 3 bases from J, with 6 bases in between. The CDR3 runs 11 residues. The V gene's germline CDR1 is DFQATT and CDR2 SNEGSKA (reference sequence). The DNA of the CDR3 is TGCAGTGCTAGGAGGAGCTACGAGCAGTACTTC. Protein sequence: CSARRSYEQYF.

The J gene is TRBJ1-1, the V gene TRBV6-5; D is perhaps TRBD1 (5 bases). Per germline, CDR1 MNHEY and CDR2 SVGAGI. V was trimmed by 8 bases and J by 4 bases, leaving 17 bases between them. The length of the CDR3 is 14 residues. CDR3 nucleotides: TGTGCCAGCGGGGCCGGGCCTCTTCTCACTGAAGCTTTCTTT. It is translated as CASGAGPLLTEAFF.

V is TRBV27 and J is TRBJ2-7, with 9 bases identical to TRBD2. The CDR3 spans 17 residues. V lost 2 bases to trimming and J lost 0 bases; unmatched junction nucleotides: 8. The germline V gene has CDR1 MNHEY and CDR2 SMNVEV (reference sequence). The CDR3 nucleotides read TGTGCCAGCAGTTTAACGGCGCGGGAGGGGGGCTCCTACGAGCAGTACTTC. As protein: CASSLTAREGGSYEQYF.

V gene TRBV6-4 combines with J gene TRBJ2-1; 7 bases line up with TRBD2. J was trimmed by 5 bases and V by 6 bases; bases with no gene match: 4. CDR3 length equals 13 residues. The germline gives CDR1 MRHNA, CDR2 SNTAGT. CDR3 sequence reads: CASRASGDNEQFF. CDR3 nucleotide sequence: TGTGCCAGCAGAGCTAGCGGCGACAATGAGCAGTTCTTC.

The V gene is TRBV13, the J gene TRBJ2-4; 10 nucleotides agree with TRBD2. V gave up 5 bases and J gave up 3 bases; unmatched junction bases: 7. Germline V CDR1 and CDR2: PRHDT, FYEKMQ (reference sequence). The CDR3 is 16 amino acids. Here the CDR3 DNA reads TGTGCCAGCAGCCGGGGACTAGCGTTGAACAAAAACATTCAGTACTTC. This translates into CASSRGLALNKNIQYF.

This clone was found a few times. The J gene is TRBJ2-5, the V gene TRBV7-8, with 7 nucleotides matching TRBD2. Germline CDR1 SGHVS, CDR2 FQNEAQ. CDR3 length equals 13 residues. The V segment lost 3 bases and the J segment 5 bases; nucleotides outside the gene matches: 3. In DNA form, the CDR3 reads TGTGCCAGCAGCTTGGGCGGGGGTGAGACCCAGTACTTC. It translates to CASSLGGGETQYF.

CDR3 region: CANLVVLSNQPQHF. In DNA, the CDR3 is TGTGCCAACCTGGTGGTACTTAGCAATCAGCCCCAGCATTTT. V gene TRBV3-1 (or the pseudogene TRBV3-2) combines with J gene TRBJ1-5, with D unclear. V was cut by 10 bases and J by 0 bases, with 13 bases left in between. The germline V gene encodes CDR1 LGHDT and CDR2 YNNKEL (reference sequence). The CDR3 covers 14 residues.

The CDR3 sequence is CASSFSTGGVYGYTF. The CDR3, as DNA: TGTGCCAGCAGTTTCTCGACAGGTGGAGTTTATGGCTACACCTTC. This chain joins TRBV28 and TRBJ1-2; perhaps TRBD1 as D (6 bases). The CDR3 has 15 residues. The germline V gene has CDR1 MDHEN and CDR2 SYDVKM. V lost 3 bases and J lost 5, with 16 bases in between.

The chain employs TRBV7-3 and TRBJ2-1, with 7 bases that match TRBD1. V lost 2 bases and J lost 6; bases outside the gene matches: 4. The germline CDR1 and CDR2 sequences are SGHTA and FQGTGA. CDR3 length equals 14 residues. The DNA for the CDR3 is TGTGCCAGCAGCTTAGGAGACAGGGCCAATGAGCAGTTCTTC. It is translated as CASSLGDRANEQFF.

This chain uses TRBV18 with TRBJ1-2, with D possibly being TRBD1 (5 bases). V was clipped by 0 bases and J by 14 bases, with 13 bases between them. There are 12 residues in the CDR3. CDR1 and CDR2 from the germline V gene are KGHSH and LQKENI. For the CDR3, the DNA is TGTGCCAGCTCACCACCCCAGGGAACGAATACCTTC. It translates to CASSPPQGTNTF.

The sample holds one count of this clone. In DNA form, the CDR3 reads TGTGCCAGCAGTTACGGGACAGTGAACACTGAAGCTTTCTTT. Encoded protein: CASSYGTVNTEAFF. The chain employs TRBV6-5 and TRBJ1-1; 7 bases fit TRBD1. The germline CDR1 and CDR2 sequences are MNHEY and SVGAGI. This CDR3 region has 14 residues. V trimming: 2 bases; J trimming: 0 bases; junction bases outside the gene matches: 0.

The CDR3 loop reads CASSPQGYSPYNEQFF. The CDR3 nucleotides read TGTGCCAGCAGTCCCCAGGGGTATAGCCCCTACAATGAGCAGTTCTTC. The V call is TRBV7-9, the J call TRBJ2-1; weak D call: TRBD1 (6 bases). CDR1 is SEHNR, CDR2 FQNEAQ, per germline (reference sequence). CDR3 length: 16 amino acids. Trimming took off 6 bases at V and 2 bases at J, with 17 bases between the two ends.

V is TRBV5-1 and J is TRBJ1-4; D is perhaps TRBD1 (5 bases). CDR1 and CDR2 from the germline V gene are SGHRS and YFSETQ. The CDR3 is 15 residues long. V lost 7 bases, J lost 3 bases, and 16 bases lay in between. This CDR3 is CASSPGGASNEKLFF. CDR3 sequence (DNA): TGCGCCAGCTCTCCGGGTGGGGCCTCTAATGAAAAACTGTTTTTT.

The chain joins TRBV7-2 to TRBJ2-7; 9 bases are a match to TRBD2. The CDR3 covers 15 residues. Trimming took 5 bases from V and 2 from J; bases not matched to a gene: 7. Germline V gene data show CDR1 as SGHTA and CDR2 as FQGNSA. The CDR3 loop is CASSPQREVPYEQYF. For the CDR3, the DNA is TGTGCCAGCAGCCCTCAGCGGGAGGTGCCCTACGAGCAGTACTTC.

The chain uses TRBV11-2 and TRBJ2-7; D may be TRBD1 (6 bases). CDR1 and CDR2 from the germline V gene are SGHAT and FQNNGV. Trimming stripped 4 bases from V and 0 bases from J, with 13 bases between. This CDR3 contains 15 residues. The CDR3 coding sequence is TGTGCCAGCAGCTACAGGGCCCCGAGCTCCTACGAGCAGTACTTC. Its protein is CASSYRAPSSYEQYF.